The 18 T cell receptor beta chains in this list originate from one sample, sequenced in a study of blood T cell repertoires in COVID-19. Libraries were prepared by immunoSEQ multiplex PCR; TCRdb keeps only in-frame clonotypes and omits some of them. Altogether about 300,000 clones are present, 70% to 90% being singletons, with the ten largest covering approximately 5%. Sequences were obtained from PBMCs or T cells enriched from blood (not recorded which). The receptors here all came from a woman aged 30 to 39 who had recovered from COVID-19.

V and J are TRBV5-3 and TRBJ1-3; the D gene is possibly TRBD1 (5 bases). TRBV5-3 is placed among ORFs of uncertain function. V lost 10 bases and J lost 6, with 23 bases in between. CDR3 length equals 15 residues. This CDR3 is CASPLSFEGVNTIYF. The CDR3 coding sequence is TGTGCCTCCCCCTTAAGTTTCGAAGGGGTAAACACCATATATTTT.

A single count supports this clone. This chain joins TRBV9 and TRBJ1-1; 7 bases are shared with TRBD1. The CDR3 length is 21 residues. The V gene's germline CDR1 is SGDLS and CDR2 YYNGEE. Losses at the gene ends were 0 bases for V and 1 base for J; bases not matched to a gene: 21. The CDR3 nucleotides read TGTGCCAGCAGCGTAGAGGCCGGTCCGATAGCCAGCGACAGGGCGAACACTGAAGCTTTCTTT. This encodes CASSVEAGPIASDRANTEAFF. Filled out from reference TRBV9 and TRBJ1-1, the complete variable domain reads DSGVTQTPKHLITATGQRVTLRCSPRSGDLSVYWYQQSLDQGLQFLIQYYNGEERAKGNILERFSAQQFPDLHSELNLSSLELGDSALYFCASSVEAGPIASDRANTEAFFGQGTRLTVV.

The chain combines TRBV9 with TRBJ1-4, with D maybe TRBD1 (5 bases). From germline, CDR1 is SGDLS and CDR2 YYNGEE. Trimming left V 3 bases short and J 8 bases short, with 17 bases between. The CDR3 consists of 15 residues. Written as DNA, the CDR3 is TGTGCCAGCAGCGAGGGGAAGGGGCCCGGGGAAAAACTGTTTTTT. It codes for CASSEGKGPGEKLFF.

The chain is built from TRBV7-3 and TRBJ2-1; D not resolved. Between the trimmed V and J ends, which lost 4 bases and 9 bases, there was a span of 10 bases. This CDR3 contains 12 residues. Germline V lookup: CDR1 SGHTA, CDR2 FQGTGA. CDR3 in amino acids: CASSSQRSEQFF. The DNA for the CDR3 is TGTGCCAGCAGCTCCCAAAGGAGTGAGCAGTTCTTC.

This sequence joins TRBV4-2 and TRBJ1-2, with D perhaps TRBD1 (5 bases). V was clipped by 1 base and J by 0 bases, with 15 bases between them. This CDR3 contains 17 residues. In germline, CDR1 is LGHNA, CDR2 YNFKEQ. CDR3 loop: CASSQGPGDSPNYGYTF. CDR3 DNA sequence: TGTGCCAGCAGCCAAGGCCCGGGGGATTCTCCTAACTATGGCTACACCTTC.

The CDR3 here is CASTTGGGGGYTF. CDR3 nucleotides: TGTGCCAGCACTACAGGGGGTGGCGGTGGCTACACCTTC. The V and J genes are TRBV6-5 and TRBJ1-2, with 8 bases that match TRBD1. CDR1 and CDR2 from the germline V gene are MNHEY and SVGAGI. This CDR3 has 13 residues. The junction had 8 bases not matched to a gene; V was cut back by 7 bases and J by 7 bases.

This rearrangement joins TRBV19 to TRBJ2-7, with TRBD2 matching 10 bases. Germline V gene data show CDR1 as LNHDA and CDR2 as SQIVND (reference sequence). The V and J ends lost 4 bases and 0 bases, in that order; junction bases with no gene match: 6. CDR3 length: 16 residues. The CDR3 spells CASSTSGGPSSYEQYF. Here the CDR3 DNA reads TGTGCCAGTAGTACTAGCGGGGGCCCTAGCTCCTACGAGCAGTACTTC.

The CDR3 DNA sequence: TGCGCCAGCAGCCCGGTCGGGTACAATGAGCAGTTCTTC. Its protein product is CASSPVGYNEQFF. The chain employs TRBV5-1 and TRBJ2-1; D ambiguous. The CDR3 sequence is 13 residues long. Germline V gene sequence: CDR1 SGHRS, CDR2 YFSETQ. The V end was cut by 4 bases, the J end by 4 bases, with 9 bases between.

The rearrangement joins TRBV7-2 to TRBJ2-3; TRBD2 matches at 7 bases. J gave up 5 bases and V 0 bases, and 11 bases lay outside the gene matches. The CDR3 runs to 17 residues. Germline values: CDR1 SGHTA, CDR2 FQGNSA. CDR3 region: CASSLALSGGFQDTQYF. The CDR3 coding sequence is TGTGCCAGCAGCTTAGCGTTATCGGGGGGTTTTCAAGATACGCAGTATTTT.

The J gene is TRBJ1-1, the V gene TRBV21-1; the table's D gene call, TRBD1, was not cross checked with the DNA. TRBV21-1 constitutes a pseudogene. The CDR3 sequence is 11 residues long. DNA for the CDR3: TGTGCCAGCTTCACAGGGACTGAAGCTTTCTTT. Translated, it gives CASFTGTEAFF.

This clone was observed once. This CDR3 is CASSQESPGNEQFF. The CDR3 coding sequence is TGTGCCAGCAGCCAAGAAAGTCCAGGCAATGAGCAGTTCTTC. The chain is built from TRBV3-1 (or the pseudogene TRBV3-2) and TRBJ2-1; no clear D gene. V lost 0 bases and J lost 6, with 9 bases in between. Germline V CDR1 and CDR2: LGHDT, YNNKEL (reference sequence). This CDR3 region has 14 residues.

The chain is built from TRBV30 and TRBJ1-2; no firm D call. Trimming left V 3 bases short and J 5 bases short, with 7 bases between. The germline gives CDR1 GTSNPN, CDR2 SVGIG (reference sequence). The CDR3 consists of 11 residues. The CDR3 loop is CAWRYGYGYTF. DNA of the CDR3: TGTGCCTGGAGGTACGGGTATGGCTACACCTTC.

This chain joins TRBV10-1 and TRBJ2-7; 11 nucleotides line up with TRBD2. CDR3 length equals 17 residues. Germline CDR1 is WNHNN and CDR2 is SYGVQD (reference sequence). V lost 0 bases to trimming and J lost 6 bases; unmatched junction nucleotides: 10. This CDR3 reads CASSESVLAGGPGEQYF. DNA of the CDR3: TGCGCCAGCAGTGAGTCGGTGTTAGCGGGGGGGCCTGGCGAGCAGTACTTC.

This chain connects TRBV9 to TRBJ1-6; D might be TRBD1 (5 bases). CDR3 length equals 14 residues. V dropped 0 bases and J dropped 5 bases, with 6 bases sitting between them. The V gene's germline CDR1 is SGDLS and CDR2 YYNGEE. In DNA, the CDR3 is TGTGCCAGCAGCGTAGAGGGGAATAATTCACCCCTCCACTTT. Its translation: CASSVEGNNSPLHF.

V usage is TRBV29-1 and J usage is TRBJ2-3, with TRBD2 matching over 9 bases. Germline CDR1 reads SQVTM; CDR2 reads ANQGSEA. V shed 2 bases, J shed 0 bases, and the junction held 3 bases outside the gene matches. The CDR3 contains 15 residues. CDR3: CSVELAGSSTDTQYF. In DNA, the CDR3 is TGCAGCGTTGAACTAGCGGGATCTAGCACAGATACGCAGTATTTT.

The rearrangement links TRBV6-5 to TRBJ2-1, with 8 bases fitting TRBD2. In germline, CDR1 is MNHEY, CDR2 SVGAGI. The CDR3 is 15 residues long. With V trimmed by 5 bases and J by 0 bases, 3 bases remained unmatched. DNA for the CDR3: TGTGCCAGCAGTATCGGGGGGGGCTCCTACAATGAGCAGTTCTTC. Amino acid sequence: CASSIGGGSYNEQFF.

V and J are TRBV2 and TRBJ1-3; TRBD1 aligns across 7 bases. The CDR3 has 16 amino acids. Germline CDR1 and CDR2: SNHLY and FYNNEI. The J segment lost 4 bases and the V segment lost 0 bases, leaving 6 bases of the junction unmatched. The CDR3 region is CASSEARGRTGNTIYF. The CDR3 DNA reads TGTGCCAGCAGTGAAGCGAGGGGGCGTACAGGAAACACCATATATTTT.

The DNA for the CDR3 is TGTGCCAGCAGCTTGGGGGCCCCAGGCGACACCGGGGAGCTGTTTTTT. Translated: CASSLGAPGDTGELFF. The V call is TRBV5-4, the J call TRBJ2-2; the D is unclear. V dropped 0 bases and J dropped 3 bases, with 12 bases sitting between them. This CDR3 contains 16 residues. Germline lookup yields CDR1 SGHNT and CDR2 YYREEE (reference sequence).